This entry lists 21 T cell receptor beta chains sequenced from one sample in a study of blood T cell repertoires in COVID-19. Some clones are missing from TCRdb's copy, which holds only in-frame ones; the method was immunoSEQ multiplex PCR. The sample holds a few hundred thousand clones; 85% are singletons and the top ten take roughly 2.6%. Sequenced sample: PBMCs or T cells enriched from blood (not recorded which). These receptors were obtained from a woman in her forties or fifties who had recovered from COVID-19.

There are a few counts of this clone. The chain employs TRBV27 and TRBJ2-7; possibly TRBD1 for D (5 bases). Germline loops: CDR1 MNHEY, CDR2 SMNVEV (reference sequence). With 3 bases removed from V and 3 bases from J, the gap between germline ends came to 12 bases. The CDR3 is 14 amino acids. Written as DNA, the CDR3 is TGTGCCAGCAGTTTGCAGGGCAAACTCTACGAGCAGTACTTC. Encoded protein: CASSLQGKLYEQYF.

A single count supports this clone. The rearrangement links TRBV7-2 to TRBJ1-1, with 7 bases identical to TRBD1. Germline lookup yields CDR1 SGHTA and CDR2 FQGNSA. The J segment lost 0 bases and the V segment lost 5 bases, leaving 6 bases of the junction unmatched. The CDR3 is 15 residues long. CDR3 residues: CASSAHRGLNTEAFF. The CDR3 region has the DNA TGTGCCAGCAGCGCGCACAGGGGCTTGAACACTGAAGCTTTCTTT. The variable domain in full, with the rest retrieved from reference TRBV7-2 and TRBJ1-1, is GAGVSQSPSNKVTEKGKDVELRCDPISGHTALYWYRQSLGQGLEFLIYFQGNSAPDKSGLPSDRFSAERTGGSVSTLTIQRTQQEDSAVYLCASSAHRGLNTEAFFGQGTRLTVV.

This clone occurred once. V gene TRBV6-5 combines with J gene TRBJ2-3; D not certain. Trimming removed 6 bases from V and 4 bases from J, with 17 bases in between. Germline V gives CDR1 MNHEY, CDR2 SVGAGI. The CDR3 extends over 15 amino acids. In DNA, the CDR3 is TGTGCCAGCAGGCTAGTGTTGGGTGCGGCAGATACGCAGTATTTT. It is translated as CASRLVLGAADTQYF.

The chain joins TRBV19 to TRBJ1-1, with a tentative D call TRBD1 (5 bases). V shed 6 bases and J shed 1 base, with 12 bases lying between them. The CDR3 consists of 14 residues. CDR1 is LNHDA and CDR2 is SQIVND in the germline V gene (reference sequence). The CDR3 region is CASRPQGRNTEAFF. In DNA, the CDR3 is TGTGCCAGTAGGCCTCAGGGAAGGAACACTGAAGCTTTCTTT.

This clone appeared a single time. The V gene is TRBV11-3, the J gene TRBJ2-2; a possible D gene is TRBD1 (6 bases). The V end lost 0 bases, the J end lost 4 bases, and 15 bases lay between the germline ends. The CDR3 has 17 residues. The germline V gene encodes CDR1 SGHNT and CDR2 YENEEA. CDR3 nucleotide sequence: TGTGCCAGCAGCTTAGATCTTATAGGGGGACCCACCGGGGAGCTGTTTTTT. Translated: CASSLDLIGGPTGELFF. The full variable domain, in which reference TRBV11-3 and TRBJ2-2 provide the parts outside the CDR3, is EAGVVQSPRYKIIEKKQPVAFWCNPISGHNTLYWYLQNLGQGPELLIRYENEEAVDDSQLPKDRFSAERLKGVDSTLKIQPAELGDSAVYLCASSLDLIGGPTGELFFGEGSRLTVL.

The rearrangement uses TRBV6-6 and TRBJ1-2; D unresolved. CDR3 size: 14 residues. The V and J ends lost 7 bases and 7 bases respectively, with 19 bases between them. Germline V gene sequence: CDR1 MNHNY, CDR2 SVGAGI (reference sequence). The CDR3 sequence: CASTSDLYIGGYTF. DNA for the CDR3: TGTGCCAGCACCTCGGACTTGTACATCGGTGGCTACACCTTC.

The chain recombines TRBV5-6 with TRBJ1-6, with a possible D match to TRBD1 (5 bases). CDR1 is SGHDT, CDR2 YYEEEE, per germline. V gave up 0 bases and J gave up 9 bases, with 13 bases separating them. The CDR3 has 15 amino acids. The CDR3 region is CASSLAEGRRSPLHF. In DNA form, the CDR3 reads TGTGCCAGCAGCTTGGCCGAGGGGAGGCGTTCACCCCTCCACTTT.

This clone has more than one count but fewer than ten. The V call is TRBV30, the J call TRBJ1-3; TRBD1 matches at 7 bases. Losses at the gene ends were 4 bases for V and 5 bases for J; bases not matched to a gene: 8. The CDR3 has 14 amino acids. Germline V gene lookup returns CDR1 GTSNPN and CDR2 SVGIG (reference sequence). The CDR3 spells CAWTSTGIRNTIYF. The CDR3 DNA reads TGTGCCTGGACCTCGACAGGGATTCGAAACACCATATATTTT.

The chain links TRBV5-1 to TRBJ2-1, with TRBD2 matching 11 bases. Germline V gene lookup returns CDR1 SGHRS and CDR2 YFSETQ. Trimming at V came to 5 bases and at J to 5 bases, leaving 6 bases not matched to a gene. This CDR3 has 15 residues. This chain's CDR3 is CASRPGLAENNEQFF. Written as DNA, the CDR3 is TGCGCCAGCAGACCGGGACTAGCGGAGAACAATGAGCAGTTCTTC. The complete variable domain, with remaining parts taken from reference TRBV5-1 and TRBJ2-1, reads KAGVTQTPRYLIKTRGQQVTLSCSPISGHRSVSWYQQTPGQGLQFLFEYFSETQRNKGNFPGRFSGRQFSNSRSEMNVSTLELGDSALYLCASRPGLAENNEQFFGPGTRLTVL.

The genes are TRBV9 and TRBJ1-3, with TRBD1 matching 8 bases. Germline trimming cut 4 bases from V and 2 bases from J; bases unmatched to any gene: 5. This CDR3 region has 15 residues. Germline CDR1 and CDR2: SGDLS and YYNGEE. CDR3: CASSRGQGTGNTIYF. The CDR3 bases are TGTGCCAGCAGCAGAGGACAGGGTACTGGAAACACCATATATTTT.

The chain is built from TRBV28 and TRBJ2-1; 8 bases match TRBD2. The germline V gene encodes CDR1 MDHEN and CDR2 SYDVKM. V trimming: 4 bases; J trimming: 5 bases; junction bases outside the gene matches: 10. The CDR3 length is 16 residues. CDR3 nucleotide sequence: TGTGCCAGCAGTTCACCATACGGGGGGGGAGACAATGAGCAGTTCTTC. Encoded protein: CASSSPYGGGDNEQFF.

This clone was found a few times. This chain links TRBV10-2 with TRBJ1-1; D gene unclear. The germline gives CDR1 WSHSY, CDR2 SAAADI. There are 12 residues in the CDR3. V shed 7 bases and J shed 0 bases, with 6 bases lying between them. In DNA form, the CDR3 reads TGCGCCAGCACAACTATGAACACTGAAGCTTTCTTT. Encoded protein: CASTTMNTEAFF.

The chain carries TRBV30 and TRBJ1-1; D might be TRBD1 (5 bases). The germline V gene encodes CDR1 GTSNPN and CDR2 SVGIG (reference sequence). The CDR3 contains 13 residues. Between the trimmed V and J ends, which lost 0 bases and 5 bases, there was a span of 10 bases. CDR3: CAWSVSRDTEAFF. DNA for the CDR3: TGTGCCTGGAGTGTGAGCAGGGATACTGAAGCTTTCTTT.

This sequence joins TRBV10-3 and TRBJ2-7; 8 bases line up with TRBD1. The CDR3 is 11 amino acids. V shed 11 bases, J shed 6 bases, and the junction held 6 bases outside the gene matches. The germline CDR1 and CDR2 sequences are ENHRY and SYGVKD. The DNA for the CDR3 is TGTGCCTCCCAGGGGGCAGTCGAGCAGTACTTC. Amino acid sequence: CASQGAVEQYF.

The CDR3: CAWNGRGGRDHEQYF. The CDR3, as DNA: TGTGCCTGGAATGGGAGGGGGGGGCGTGACCACGAGCAGTACTTC. The chain links TRBV30 to TRBJ2-7; a weak D match, TRBD2 (7 bases). The V gene's germline CDR1 is GTSNPN and CDR2 SVGIG (reference sequence). V lost 4 bases and J lost 5, with 21 bases in between. This CDR3 region has 15 residues.

The gene calls are TRBV7-6 and TRBJ1-3, with no clear D. The CDR3 loop spans 16 amino acids. From germline, CDR1 is SGHVS and CDR2 FNYEAQ. V shed 1 base and J shed 4 bases, with 14 bases lying between them. The CDR3 DNA sequence: TGTGCCAGCAGCTTAGTACGGAAGGAGATGGGAAACACCATATATTTT. Its translation is CASSLVRKEMGNTIYF.

The V and J genes are TRBV7-9 and TRBJ2-7, with a possible D match to TRBD1 (5 bases). CDR3 size: 13 residues. Germline V CDR1 and CDR2: SEHNR, FQNEAQ (reference sequence). Trimming removed 8 bases from V and 4 bases from J, with 15 bases in between. CDR3 in DNA: TGTGCCAGCGCTTCCCTAGGGGCTTACGAGCAGTACTTC. This encodes CASASLGAYEQYF.

The V call is TRBV10-3, the J call TRBJ2-7; TRBD2 matches 8 bases. The germline gives CDR1 ENHRY, CDR2 SYGVKD. J was trimmed by 3 bases and V by 0 bases; bases with no gene match: 1. The CDR3 sequence is 14 residues long. CDR3 sequence reads: CAISESREGYEQYF. CDR3 DNA: TGTGCCATCAGTGAGTCCCGGGAGGGCTACGAGCAGTACTTC.

The chain has TRBV15 and TRBJ2-1; 8 bases align to TRBD1. This CDR3 is 14 amino acids long. With V trimmed by 7 bases and J by 5 bases, 7 bases remained unmatched. Germline V CDR1 and CDR2: LNHNV, YYDKDF (reference sequence). CDR3 protein: CATNRDRTNNEQFF. The CDR3 region has the DNA TGTGCCACCAATCGGGACAGGACCAACAATGAGCAGTTCTTC.

The chain joins TRBV29-1 to TRBJ2-7, with a weak D call TRBD2 (6 bases). CDR3 length equals 12 residues. Germline-derived CDR1 and CDR2 are SQVTM and ANQGSEA. Deletions cut 3 bases from V and 5 bases from J, with 11 bases between. CDR3 protein: CSVDGGQDEQYF. CDR3 DNA: TGCAGCGTTGACGGGGGTCAGGACGAGCAGTACTTC.

The chain combines TRBV12-3 or TRBV12-4 with TRBJ1-2; 7 nucleotides agree with TRBD1. This CDR3 comprises 13 residues. V trimming: 6 bases; J trimming: 4 bases; junction bases outside the gene matches: 5. The CDR3 region is CASSPSGGYGYTF. CDR3 coding DNA: TGTGCCAGCAGCCCGTCAGGGGGCTATGGCTACACCTTC.